The 8 T cell receptor beta chains below all came from one sample that was sequenced in a study of OX40 agonist ivuxolimab in advanced cancers. TCRdb's table, derived via immunoSEQ multiplex PCR, lists solely in-frame clones and lacks some. This table holds 60,000 to 70,000 clones, 80% to 85% found once. The sequenced sample was CD4+ or CD8+ T cells sorted from blood, obtained in a trial of the OX40 agonist ivuxolimab. The receptors were sampled from an adult with an advanced solid tumor such as melanoma, head and neck, liver or kidney cancer.

J is TRBJ2-7 and V is TRBV5-1; maybe TRBD1 (6 bases). Germline CDR1 is SGHRS and CDR2 is YFSETQ. CDR3 length: 13 residues. With 3 bases removed from V and 12 bases from J, the gap between germline ends came to 19 bases. CDR3 DNA: TGCGCCAGCAGCTCCCAACAGGGAACCCCTCTGTACTTC. Protein product: CASSSQQGTPLYF.

V gene TRBV28 combines with J gene TRBJ1-1, with D perhaps matching TRBD1 (5 bases). The germline gives CDR1 MDHEN, CDR2 SYDVKM. The CDR3 length is 14 residues. Trimming left V 5 bases short and J 2 bases short, with 12 bases between. The CDR3 sequence: CASSPGTGNTEAFF. The CDR3 nucleotides read TGTGCCAGCAGTCCAGGGACGGGAAACACTGAAGCTTTCTTT.

The genes are TRBV19 and TRBJ1-2; D is uncertain. Per germline, CDR1 LNHDA and CDR2 SQIVND (reference sequence). The CDR3 length is 16 residues. Between the trimmed V and J ends, which lost 1 base and 7 bases, there was a span of 19 bases. The CDR3 DNA reads TGTGCCAGTAGTATAGGGAATAGCCCTACGATGCGTGGCTACACCTTC. Amino acids: CASSIGNSPTMRGYTF.

V is TRBV19 and J is TRBJ1-1; D is perhaps TRBD1 (6 bases). Trimming took 4 bases from V and 0 from J, leaving 12 bases between them. There are 15 residues in the CDR3. Germline V gives CDR1 LNHDA, CDR2 SQIVND (reference sequence). This chain's CDR3 is CASSRNRAMNTEAFF. The CDR3 DNA sequence: TGTGCCAGTAGTAGGAACAGGGCTATGAACACTGAAGCTTTCTTT.

DNA of the CDR3: TGTGCCAGCAGCCAACAGGGACAGACGAACACCGGGGAGCTGTTTTTT. Residues: CASSQQGQTNTGELFF. The chain joins TRBV11-2 to TRBJ2-2; 7 bases are shared with TRBD1. This CDR3 spans 16 amino acids. Germline CDR1 SGHAT, CDR2 FQNNGV. J lost 0 bases, V lost 5 bases, and 6 bases had no gene match.

CDR3 sequence reads: CASSFGTGRTGELFF. The CDR3 DNA reads TGCGCCAGCAGTTTCGGGACAGGGCGCACCGGGGAGCTGTTTTTT. This chain connects TRBV5-1 to TRBJ2-2; 9 bases are shared with TRBD1. CDR1 is SGHRS, CDR2 YFSETQ, per germline. V lost 5 bases, J lost 4 bases, and 6 bases stayed unmatched. CDR3 length: 15 residues.

The chain links TRBV5-1 to TRBJ1-1; D not resolved. This CDR3 region has 14 residues. The germline CDR1 and CDR2 sequences are SGHRS and YFSETQ. Trimming cost V 0 bases and J 5 bases, with 11 bases left between them. This chain's CDR3 is CASSLASGRTEAFF. In DNA form, the CDR3 reads TGCGCCAGCAGCTTGGCCAGTGGCAGAACTGAAGCTTTCTTT. Together with reference TRBV5-1 and TRBJ1-1, the CDR3 gives the full variable domain: KAGVTQTPRYLIKTRGQQVTLSCSPISGHRSVSWYQQTPGQGLQFLFEYFSETQRNKGNFPGRFSGRQFSNSRSEMNVSTLELGDSALYLCASSLASGRTEAFFGQGTRLTVV.

This chain connects TRBV28 to TRBJ1-2; 7 positions match TRBD1. The CDR3 sequence is 13 residues long. From germline, CDR1 is MDHEN and CDR2 SYDVKM. With 7 bases clipped from V and 8 bases from J, the junction kept 10 bases outside the gene matches. CDR3 amino acids: CASTKDRERGYTF. CDR3 coding DNA: TGTGCCAGCACCAAAGACAGGGAGAGAGGCTACACCTTC.